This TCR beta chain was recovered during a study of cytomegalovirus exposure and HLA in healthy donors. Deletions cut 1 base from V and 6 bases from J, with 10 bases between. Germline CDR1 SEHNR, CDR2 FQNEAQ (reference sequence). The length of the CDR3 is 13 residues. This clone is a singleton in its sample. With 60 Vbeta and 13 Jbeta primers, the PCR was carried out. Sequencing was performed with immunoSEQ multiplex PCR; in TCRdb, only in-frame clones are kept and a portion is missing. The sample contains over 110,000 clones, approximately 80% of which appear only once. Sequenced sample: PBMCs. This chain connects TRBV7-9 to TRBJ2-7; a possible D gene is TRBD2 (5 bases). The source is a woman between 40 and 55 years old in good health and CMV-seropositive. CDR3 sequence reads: CASSLVLGAEQYF. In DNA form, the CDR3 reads TGTGCCAGCAGCTTAGTTCTGGGAGCCGAGCAGTACTTC. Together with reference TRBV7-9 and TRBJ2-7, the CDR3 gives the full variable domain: DTGVSQNPRHKITKRGQNVTFRCDPISEHNRLYWYRQTLGQGPEFLTYFQNEAQLEKSRLLSDRFSAERPKGSFSTLEIQRTEQGDSAMYLCASSLVLGAEQYFGPGTRLTVT.